This T cell receptor beta chain was profiled in a study of blood T cells in healthy people across ages. Germline-derived CDR1 and CDR2 are MNHNY and SVGAGI (reference sequence). The CDR3 totals 17 residues. Details on this clonotype: What it binds is not known. The junction departs from the called germline gene at one end, perhaps through a read error.

Using a J-beta primer mix together with a sample-barcoded 5' primer, a second PCR was run for roughly 6 to 12 cycles. MiXCR was run by TCRdb on the 5' RACE reads, yielding one entry per CDR3 protein. The sample contains roughly 640,000 distinct CDR3 sequences, roughly 30% of which appear only once. The study, taken as a whole, reports: Comparison with aged donors showed that long-lived donors had more naive CD4+ cells and higher diversity.

This chain links TRBV6-6 with TRBJ1-4; TRBD1 is a possible D gene (6 bases). This sequence originates from a woman over 75 in good health. Sequenced input: blood. Here the CDR3 DNA reads TGTGCCAGCGTCTTGATGGGGGGCGCCGTCAGTAGGGAAAAACGGTTTTTT. Its translation is CASVLMGGAVSREKRFF.